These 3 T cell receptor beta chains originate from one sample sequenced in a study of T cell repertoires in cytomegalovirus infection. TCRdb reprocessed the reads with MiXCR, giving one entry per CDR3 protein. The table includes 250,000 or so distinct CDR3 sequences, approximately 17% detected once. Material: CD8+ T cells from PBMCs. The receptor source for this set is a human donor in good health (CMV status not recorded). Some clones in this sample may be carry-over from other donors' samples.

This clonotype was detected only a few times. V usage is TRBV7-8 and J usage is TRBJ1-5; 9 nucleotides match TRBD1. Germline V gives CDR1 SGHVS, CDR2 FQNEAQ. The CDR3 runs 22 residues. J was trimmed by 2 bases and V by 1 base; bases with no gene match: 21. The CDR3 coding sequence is TGTGCCAGCAGCTTAGGAGATACCCACCGGGACAGGGTAGTGGATGGCAATCAGCCCCAGCATTTT. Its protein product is CASSLGDTHRDRVVDGNQPQHF.

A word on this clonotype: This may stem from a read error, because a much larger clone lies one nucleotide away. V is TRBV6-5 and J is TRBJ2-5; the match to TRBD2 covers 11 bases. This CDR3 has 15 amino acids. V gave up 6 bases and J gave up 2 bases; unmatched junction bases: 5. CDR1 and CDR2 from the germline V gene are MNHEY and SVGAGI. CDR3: CASSPTSGEQETQYF. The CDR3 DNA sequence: TGTGCCAGCAGCCCGACTAGCGGGGAACAAGAGACCCAGTACTTC.

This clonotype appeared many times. The CDR3 sequence: CASSFFVAGVHNEQFF. The CDR3 bases are TGTGCCAGCAGCTTTTTCGTCGCGGGGGTCCACAATGAGCAGTTCTTC. This chain joins TRBV11-2 and TRBJ2-1; the match to TRBD2 covers 7 bases. CDR3 length: 16 residues. Trimming removed 3 bases from V and 5 bases from J; junction bases left unmatched: 10. Germline V CDR1 and CDR2: SGHAT, FQNNGV.